The 4 T cell receptor beta chains presented below share a single source sample, sequenced in a study of cytomegalovirus exposure and HLA in healthy donors. Primers included in the PCR were 60 Vbeta and 13 Jbeta primers. Some clones are missing from TCRdb's copy, which holds only in-frame ones; the method was immunoSEQ multiplex PCR. The table lists around 72,000 clones, approximately 70% of them singletons. Material for sequencing was PBMCs. The receptors were sampled from a man aged 35 to 55 in good health and CMV-seropositive.

J is TRBJ1-1 and V is TRBV14, with D maybe TRBD1 (6 bases). The CDR3 has 14 residues. Germline V gene data show CDR1 as SGHDN and CDR2 as FVKESK. V lost 3 bases and J lost 5, with 13 bases in between. The CDR3 DNA sequence: TGTGCCAGCAGCCATTCAGGGGCAACTACTGAAGCTTTCTTT. Amino acids: CASSHSGATTEAFF.

The chain employs TRBV5-1 and TRBJ2-5, with 7 bases that match TRBD1. V shed 6 bases and J 4 bases; nucleotides not matched to a gene: 12. This CDR3 contains 15 residues. Germline lookup yields CDR1 SGHRS and CDR2 YFSETQ. CDR3 DNA: TGCGCCAGCAAGGAGACAGGGTACTTGGCAGAGACCCAGTACTTC. As protein: CASKETGYLAETQYF.

This clone appeared a few times. The genes are TRBV10-2 and TRBJ1-1; 8 bases agree with TRBD1. With 3 bases clipped from V and 1 base from J, the junction kept 4 bases outside the gene matches. Germline-derived CDR1 and CDR2 are WSHSY and SAAADI. This CDR3 contains 15 residues. The CDR3 is CASSDTGTGNTEAFF. The CDR3 DNA reads TGCGCCAGCAGTGATACCGGGACAGGGAACACTGAAGCTTTCTTT.

This rearrangement joins TRBV5-1 to TRBJ1-6; perhaps TRBD1 as D (5 bases). The length of the CDR3 is 16 residues. Germline V gene sequence: CDR1 SGHRS, CDR2 YFSETQ. The V end was cut by 0 bases, the J end by 10 bases, with 17 bases between. CDR3 sequence: CASSLALGGRESPLHF. As DNA, the CDR3 is TGCGCCAGCAGCTTGGCCTTGGGGGGAAGGGAATCACCCCTCCACTTT.